This record looks at one T cell receptor beta chain sequence and its context. Trimming pared 1 base from V and 0 bases from J, leaving 4 bases between. This CDR3 contains 14 residues. From germline, CDR1 is SGHVS and CDR2 FNYEAQ. TCRdb's copy holds only in-frame clones and misses some; the assay was immunoSEQ multiplex PCR. The sample has a few hundred thousand clones; nearly 90% are singletons. The data are from a study of blood T cell repertoires in COVID-19. Sequenced: PBMCs or T cells enriched from blood (not recorded which). This TCR was sampled from a woman aged 45 to 65 who had been exposed to COVID-19. The chain links TRBV7-6 to TRBJ1-3; no firm D call. The CDR3 spells CASSLVVSGNTIYF. CDR3 sequence (DNA): TGTGCCAGCAGCTTAGTAGTCTCTGGAAACACCATATATTTT.